The 15 T cell receptor beta chains given below trace back to one sample, sequenced in a study of T cells after yellow fever vaccination (dated by TCRdb to between 2018 and 2021). Library prep was done by 5' RACE. The sequencer listed for this sample is Illumina HiSeq 2500. TCRdb's own reprocessing of the public reads used fastp at Q25 and MiXCR and kept productive beta chains. Entries that share a CDR3 protein sequence are merged under the most common genes and DNA. Here the sample has hundreds of thousands of distinct CDR3 sequences; around 17% occur a single time. The ten biggest clones cover around 15% of the sample. The treatment or condition tag for this specimen amounts to: live attenuated yellow fever vaccine strain. The sequences come from PBMCs, collected about 5 days after the first yellow fever vaccination. The receptors derive from a man younger than 35 who received the YFV17D yellow fever vaccine.

The rearrangement uses TRBV14 and TRBJ2-5; D is undetermined. Trimming shortened V by 3 bases and J by 4 bases, and 9 bases separated the two germline ends. CDR1 and CDR2 from the germline V gene are SGHDN and FVKESK. The CDR3 covers 13 residues. CDR3 coding DNA: TGTGCCAGCAGCCATGGGCCCGCAGAGACCCAGTACTTC. Translating it yields CASSHGPAETQYF.

The rearrangement links TRBV7-6 to TRBJ2-3, with D uncertain. The V gene lost 1 base and the J gene lost 1 base, with 6 bases spanning the gap. This CDR3 is built from 14 residues. The V gene's germline CDR1 is SGHVS and CDR2 FNYEAQ. The CDR3 loop is CASSLVERTDTQYF. The CDR3 DNA follows: TGTGCCAGCAGCTTAGTAGAGCGCACAGATACGCAGTATTTT.

This rearrangement joins TRBV21-1 to TRBJ1-1. TRBV21-1 is annotated as a pseudogene. This CDR3 has 15 residues. The CDR3: CASSKSGRTNTEAFF. The DNA for the CDR3 is TGTGCCAGCAGCAAGTCCGGCAGGACGAACACTGAAGCTTTCTTT.

The chain uses TRBV20-1 and TRBJ2-1; 8 nucleotides agree with TRBD2. This CDR3 has 12 residues. CDR1 and CDR2 from the germline V gene are DFQATT and SNEGSKA (reference sequence). Unmatched junction bases numbered 1, after V lost 5 bases and J lost 4 bases. CDR3 residues: CSARGGYNEQFF. The CDR3 coding sequence is TGCAGTGCTCGGGGGGGGTACAATGAGCAGTTCTTC.

The rearrangement joins TRBV4-1 to TRBJ2-1, with a possible D match to TRBD1 (5 bases). This CDR3 is built from 15 residues. Trimming pared 0 bases from V and 2 bases from J, leaving 8 bases between. The germline V gene has CDR1 MGHRA and CDR2 YSYEKL. The CDR3 protein is CASSQEKTAYNEQFF. DNA of the CDR3: TGCGCCAGCAGCCAAGAAAAGACAGCCTACAATGAGCAGTTCTTC.

This chain links TRBV5-1 with TRBJ2-2, with D tentatively TRBD1 or TRBD2 (5 bases each). Germline V gives CDR1 SGHRS, CDR2 YFSETQ. The CDR3 loop spans 17 amino acids. V lost 0 bases and J lost 1, with 13 bases in between. DNA for the CDR3: TGCGCCAGCAGCTTGGGGGTCGGGGCAATGAACACCGGGGAGCTGTTTTTT. It is translated as CASSLGVGAMNTGELFF.

This clonotype was found many times. V usage is TRBV5-1 and J usage is TRBJ1-4; D uncertain. Trimming took off 4 bases at V and 0 bases at J, with 7 bases between the two ends. Germline loops: CDR1 SGHRS, CDR2 YFSETQ. CDR3 length: 14 amino acids. As DNA, the CDR3 is TGCGCCAGCAGCCCAGGATCAACTAATGAAAAACTGTTTTTT. Translation: CASSPGSTNEKLFF.

V gene TRBV11-2 combines with J gene TRBJ2-7; the match to TRBD2 covers 11 bases. Trimming at V came to 1 base and at J to 1 base, leaving 9 bases not matched to a gene. Per germline, CDR1 SGHAT and CDR2 FQNNGV. CDR3 length: 18 amino acids. For the CDR3, the DNA is TGTGCCAGCAGCTTAGTGGGGCTAGCGGGGGGTTATTCCTACGAGCAGTACTTC. Its protein product is CASSLVGLAGGYSYEQYF. The full variable domain, rest sourced from reference TRBV11-2 and TRBJ2-7, is EAGVAQSPRYKIIEKRQSVAFWCNPISGHATLYWYQQILGQGPKLLIQFQNNGVVDDSQLPKDRFSAERLKGVDSTLKIQPAKLEDSAVYLCASSLVGLAGGYSYEQYFGPGTRLTVT.

The gene calls are TRBV29-1 and TRBJ2-1; maybe TRBD2 (5 bases). Germline V gene sequence: CDR1 SQVTM, CDR2 ANQGSEA. Trimming pared 8 bases from V and 7 bases from J, leaving 12 bases between. The CDR3 spans 11 residues. This CDR3 reads CSSASMNEQFF. CDR3 nucleotide sequence: TGCAGCAGTGCTAGCATGAATGAGCAGTTCTTC.

This clonotype was counted a few times. The V gene is TRBV28, the J gene TRBJ2-5; D remains unclear. Trimming pared 6 bases from V and 6 bases from J, leaving 17 bases between. In germline, CDR1 is MDHEN, CDR2 SYDVKM. There are 14 residues in the CDR3. The CDR3 loop reads CASSRGGLEQTQYF. The CDR3 DNA reads as TGTGCCAGCAGCCGCGGCGGCCTTGAACAGACCCAGTACTTC.

The V and J genes are TRBV7-9 and TRBJ2-1, with D perhaps matching TRBD1 or TRBD2 (5 bases each). This CDR3 contains 14 residues. Germline V lookup: CDR1 SEHNR, CDR2 FQNEAQ (reference sequence). Trimming took 4 bases from V and 7 from J, leaving 14 bases between them. The CDR3, as DNA: TGTGCCAGCAGCTCTCCCTTCGGGGCTAATGAGCAGTTCTTC. This sequence encodes CASSSPFGANEQFF.

The V and J genes are TRBV11-2 and TRBJ2-3; D gene unclear. The CDR3 length is 14 residues. Germline-derived CDR1 and CDR2 are SGHAT and FQNNGV. Trimming removed 4 bases at V and 3 bases at J, with 11 bases between. This CDR3 is CASSSPPRTDTQYF. CDR3 coding DNA: TGTGCCAGCAGCTCCCCTCCAAGGACAGATACGCAGTATTTT.

This chain connects TRBV4-1 to TRBJ2-1; unclear D gene. The CDR3 contains 13 residues. The germline gives CDR1 MGHRA, CDR2 YSYEKL. Trimming pared 2 bases from V and 9 bases from J, leaving 11 bases between. CDR3: CASSQNLPVEQFF. CDR3 DNA sequence: TGCGCCAGCAGCCAAAATCTGCCGGTTGAGCAGTTCTTC.

This clonotype occurred a few times. The CDR3 nucleotides read TGTGCCAGCAGTCAGGGGGGGCCTGGCGATACGCAGTATTTT. Translating gives CASSQGGPGDTQYF. This sequence joins TRBV12-3 or TRBV12-4 and TRBJ2-3, with D possibly being TRBD1 or TRBD2 (7 bases each). V lost 5 bases and J lost 6, with 15 bases in between. The length of the CDR3 is 14 residues.

This clonotype was detected a few times. The chain recombines TRBV7-2 with TRBJ2-1; 8 nucleotides align to TRBD2. V gave up 4 bases and J gave up 7 bases; unmatched junction bases: 6. From germline, CDR1 is SGHTA and CDR2 FQGNSA. The length of the CDR3 is 14 residues. The chain's CDR3 is CASSYGGAWNEQFF. In DNA, the CDR3 is TGTGCCAGCAGCTACGGGGGGGCCTGGAATGAGCAGTTCTTC.